This T cell receptor beta chain emerged from a study of blood T cell repertoires in COVID-19. Sequenced by immunoSEQ multiplex PCR; TCRdb stores in-frame clones only, minus some. The sample consists of a few hundred thousand clones, 70% to 90% of them appearing once. The CDR3 runs to 15 residues. Trimming removed 1 base at V and 6 bases at J, with 15 bases between. CDR1 is SEHNR, CDR2 FQNEAQ, per germline (reference sequence). Seattle's cohort entered during active infection and was followed longitudinally. The TCR sequence derives from a woman aged 30 to 39 with COVID-19, enrolled during active disease. Sequenced material: peripheral blood. The chain has TRBV7-9 and TRBJ1-1; tentatively, D is TRBD1 (6 bases). The chain's CDR3 is CASSLVQGLRAEAFF. CDR3 coding DNA: TGTGCCAGCAGCTTAGTACAGGGCCTGAGGGCTGAAGCTTTCTTT. The entire variable domain, with the rest obtained from reference TRBV7-9 and TRBJ1-1, is as follows: DTGVSQNPRHKITKRGQNVTFRCDPISEHNRLYWYRQTLGQGPEFLTYFQNEAQLEKSRLLSDRFSAERPKGSFSTLEIQRTEQGDSAMYLCASSLVQGLRAEAFFGQGTRLTVV.